These 20 T cell receptor beta chains originate from one sample sequenced in a study of PD-1 blockade in classical Hodgkin lymphoma. With no exception, relapse followed autologous stem cell transplantation in all patients, and brentuximab vedotin exposure varied. The method was immunoSEQ multiplex PCR; TCRdb's version includes in-frame clones alone and lacks a portion of them. The sample contains some 100,000 clones, roughly 89% of which appear only once. This specimen consisted of peripheral blood mononuclear cells (PBMCs), obtained before the second cycle of nivolumab. Receptor source: a human donor with classical Hodgkin lymphoma.

DNA of the CDR3: TGTGCCAGCAGCGTAGGATCTAGCGGGTACGAGCAGTACTTC. Its protein product is CASSVGSSGYEQYF. V usage is TRBV9 and J usage is TRBJ2-7, with 8 bases aligning to TRBD2. J was trimmed by 4 bases and V by 0 bases; bases with no gene match: 3. Germline assignment: CDR1 SGDLS and CDR2 YYNGEE. The CDR3 has 14 amino acids. Full variable domain (outside the CDR3, taken from reference TRBV9 and TRBJ2-7): DSGVTQTPKHLITATGQRVTLRCSPRSGDLSVYWYQQSLDQGLQFLIQYYNGEERAKGNILERFSAQQFPDLHSELNLSSLELGDSALYFCASSVGSSGYEQYFGPGTRLTVT.

The gene calls are TRBV19 and TRBJ1-4; D remains ambiguous. The CDR3 totals 15 residues. Germline-derived CDR1 and CDR2 are LNHDA and SQIVND (reference sequence). V lost 1 base to trimming and J lost 2 bases, with 8 bases between them. CDR3 in amino acids: CASSIAVRTNEKLFF. The CDR3 bases are TGTGCCAGTAGTATAGCGGTACGGACTAATGAAAAACTGTTTTTT.

V is TRBV6-5 and J is TRBJ1-1; D perhaps matches TRBD1 (5 bases). Germline V gives CDR1 MNHEY, CDR2 SVGAGI. Between the trimmed V and J ends, which lost 7 bases and 2 bases, there was a span of 11 bases. The CDR3 contains 13 residues. The chain's CDR3 is CASIGVFNTEAFF. The CDR3 DNA follows: TGTGCCAGCATAGGGGTGTTTAACACTGAAGCTTTCTTT.

V is TRBV28 and J is TRBJ2-7; D uncertain. This CDR3 comprises 10 residues. V was shortened by 6 bases and J by 5 bases, with 5 bases between the two germline ends. Germline CDR1 is MDHEN and CDR2 is SYDVKM. The CDR3 protein is CASRRNEQYF. CDR3 nucleotides: TGTGCCAGCAGGAGAAACGAGCAGTACTTC.

The V gene is TRBV19, the J gene TRBJ1-3; D remains ambiguous. The CDR3 runs 14 residues. V was clipped by 7 bases and J by 3 bases, with 13 bases between them. CDR1 is LNHDA, CDR2 SQIVND, per germline (reference sequence). In DNA, the CDR3 is TGTGCCAGTACTAATACCGTGGGTGGAAACACCATATATTTT. This codes for CASTNTVGGNTIYF. The full variable domain, rest sourced from reference TRBV19 and TRBJ1-3, is DGGITQSPKYLFRKEGQNVTLSCEQNLNHDAMYWYRQDPGQGLRLIYYSQIVNDFQKGDIAEGYSVSREKKESFPLTVTSAQKNPTAFYLCASTNTVGGNTIYFGEGSWLTVV.

The chain recombines TRBV5-3 with TRBJ1-6; TRBD1 agrees at 9 bases. TRBV5-3 counts as an open reading frame of uncertain function. This CDR3 has 14 residues. J gave up 10 bases and V 4 bases, and 6 bases lay outside the gene matches. CDR3 in DNA: TGTGCCAGAAGCCCGGGACAGGGATACTCACCCCTCCACTTT. Its translation is CARSPGQGYSPLHF.

The genes are TRBV5-1 and TRBJ2-5; 9 positions match TRBD2. Per the germline V gene, CDR1 is SGHRS and CDR2 is YFSETQ. This CDR3 comprises 17 residues. Losses at the gene ends were 2 bases for V and 2 bases for J; bases not matched to a gene: 10. The CDR3 sequence is CASSFRASGTTQETQYF. The CDR3 region has the DNA TGCGCCAGCAGCTTTAGGGCTAGCGGGACCACACAAGAGACCCAGTACTTC.

The chain uses TRBV6-6 and TRBJ2-7; D is unclear. Germline CDR1 MNHNY, CDR2 SVGAGI (reference sequence). CDR3 length equals 11 residues. Between the trimmed V and J ends, which lost 0 bases and 5 bases, there was a span of 2 bases. The CDR3 is CASSYSNEQYF. The CDR3 DNA is TGTGCCAGCAGTTACTCGAACGAGCAGTACTTC.

This clone has only one observation. DNA of the CDR3: TGTGCCAGTAGTCCCAGACAGGGCGGACACTACGAGCAGTACTTC. Translation: CASSPRQGGHYEQYF. V and J are TRBV19 and TRBJ2-7; 7 positions match TRBD1. The germline gives CDR1 LNHDA, CDR2 SQIVND (reference sequence). The CDR3 runs 15 residues. V dropped 5 bases and J dropped 3; count of bases not matched to a gene: 10.

This rearrangement joins TRBV19 to TRBJ1-2; D not resolved. The V gene's germline CDR1 is LNHDA and CDR2 SQIVND (reference sequence). Deletions cut 5 bases from V and 5 bases from J, with 21 bases between. The CDR3 contains 16 residues. CDR3 protein: CASSPGGGRMGYGYTF. The DNA of the CDR3 is TGTGCCAGTAGTCCAGGAGGAGGACGGATGGGGTATGGCTACACCTTC.

This sequence joins TRBV7-9 and TRBJ1-1; D possibly corresponds to TRBD1 (5 bases). This CDR3 region has 14 residues. V lost 3 bases to trimming and J lost 3 bases, with 11 bases between them. CDR1 is SEHNR, CDR2 FQNEAQ, per germline (reference sequence). Here the CDR3 DNA reads TGTGCCAGCAGCTTGCCTCAGGGAGACACTGAAGCTTTCTTT. It encodes CASSLPQGDTEAFF.

This rearrangement joins TRBV19 to TRBJ2-4, with D possibly being TRBD1 (6 bases). Trimming took 1 base from V and 0 from J, leaving 10 bases between them. The CDR3 has 16 amino acids. CDR1 and CDR2 from the germline V gene are LNHDA and SQIVND (reference sequence). The CDR3 spells CASSIVPGAAKNIQYF. The CDR3 DNA reads TGTGCCAGTAGTATAGTTCCAGGGGCAGCCAAAAACATTCAGTACTTC.

The chain links TRBV4-2 to TRBJ2-3; tentatively, D is TRBD1 or TRBD2 (5 bases each). The CDR3 length is 13 residues. Trimming removed 0 bases at V and 13 bases at J, with 14 bases between. Germline CDR1 reads LGHNA; CDR2 reads YNFKEQ. The CDR3 nucleotides are TGTGCCAGCAGCCAAGAAGTCCGGGACGTCAAGTATTTT. This codes for CASSQEVRDVKYF.

The chain couples TRBV12-5 to TRBJ2-1; 10 nucleotides line up with TRBD2. This CDR3 comprises 14 residues. Germline CDR1 and CDR2: LGHNT and FRNRAP. The V segment lost 9 bases and the J segment 0 bases; nucleotides outside the gene matches: 2. The CDR3 region has the DNA TGTGCTAGAGCGGGGGGGCCCTCCTACAATGAGCAGTTCTTC. This encodes CARAGGPSYNEQFF.

This clone was seen only once. The chain uses TRBV4-3 and TRBJ1-1, with 10 positions matching TRBD1. J lost 12 bases, V lost 1 base, and 8 bases had no gene match. The CDR3 consists of 14 residues. Germline lookup yields CDR1 LGHNA and CDR2 YSLEER. CDR3 in amino acids: CASSQGPGQGTTFF. DNA for the CDR3: TGCGCCAGCAGCCAAGGTCCGGGACAGGGGACAACTTTCTTT.

The chain uses TRBV19 and TRBJ2-2; D is possibly TRBD1 (6 bases). This CDR3 spans 17 amino acids. Germline-derived CDR1 and CDR2 are LNHDA and SQIVND (reference sequence). Trimming shortened V by 1 base and J by 7 bases, and 19 bases separated the two germline ends. As DNA, the CDR3 is TGTGCCAGTAGTATAGGTAGGGCAGGGGCGACCGGCGGGGAGCTGTTTTTT. Amino acid sequence: CASSIGRAGATGGELFF.

The chain combines TRBV18 with TRBJ1-1, with D uncertain. CDR1 is KGHSH, CDR2 LQKENI, per germline. V was trimmed by 6 bases and J by 3 bases, leaving 14 bases between them. CDR3 length: 14 amino acids. The CDR3 spells CASSRLQKDTEAFF. The CDR3 DNA reads TGTGCCAGCTCTAGACTACAAAAGGACACTGAAGCTTTCTTT. The full variable domain, with the rest looked up from reference TRBV18 and TRBJ1-1, is NAGVMQNPRHLVRRRGQEARLRCSPMKGHSHVYWYRQLPEEGLKFMVYLQKENIIDESGMPKERFSAEFPKEGPSILRIQQVVRGDSAAYFCASSRLQKDTEAFFGQGTRLTVV.

The chain links TRBV7-2 to TRBJ2-3, with TRBD2 matching 10 bases. The CDR3 runs to 16 residues. V lost 1 base and J lost 7; bases outside the gene matches: 8. The germline V gene encodes CDR1 SGHTA and CDR2 FQGNSA. This CDR3 is CASSLDPGTSVYTQYF. In DNA form, the CDR3 reads TGTGCCAGCAGCTTAGACCCCGGGACTAGCGTCTATACGCAGTATTTT.

Details on this clone: The germline gene is not matched at one end of the junction; a read error may be the cause. The rearrangement uses TRBV7-2 and TRBJ1-1; no clear D. The CDR3 loop spans 14 amino acids. Germline CDR1 is SGHTA and CDR2 is FQGNSA. CDR3 sequence (DNA): TGTGCCAGCAGCTTAGATGGGCGGAACACTGAAGCTCTCTTT. This codes for CASSLDGRNTEALF.

The chain uses TRBV11-2 and TRBJ2-7, with D uncertain. The CDR3 consists of 15 residues. The V end lost 0 bases, the J end lost 0 bases, and 9 bases lay between the germline ends. Germline values: CDR1 SGHAT, CDR2 FQNNGV. CDR3: CASSLEETASYEQYF. DNA of the CDR3: TGTGCCAGCAGCTTAGAGGAGACGGCCTCCTACGAGCAGTACTTC.